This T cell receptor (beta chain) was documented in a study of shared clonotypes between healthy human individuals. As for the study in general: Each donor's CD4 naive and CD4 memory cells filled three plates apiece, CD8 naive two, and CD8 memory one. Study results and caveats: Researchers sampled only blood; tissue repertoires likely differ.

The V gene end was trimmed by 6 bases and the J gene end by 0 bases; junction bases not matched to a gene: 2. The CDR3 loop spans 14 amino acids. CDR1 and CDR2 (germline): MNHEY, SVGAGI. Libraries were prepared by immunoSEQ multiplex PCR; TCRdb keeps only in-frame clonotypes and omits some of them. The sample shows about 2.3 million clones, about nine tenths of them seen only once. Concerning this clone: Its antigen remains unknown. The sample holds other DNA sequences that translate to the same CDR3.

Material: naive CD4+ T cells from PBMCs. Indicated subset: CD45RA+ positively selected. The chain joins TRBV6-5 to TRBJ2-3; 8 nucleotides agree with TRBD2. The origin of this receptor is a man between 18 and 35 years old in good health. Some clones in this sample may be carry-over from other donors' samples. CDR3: CASSPSGSTDTQYF. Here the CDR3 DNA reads TGTGCCAGCAGCCCTAGCGGGAGCACAGATACGCAGTATTTT.